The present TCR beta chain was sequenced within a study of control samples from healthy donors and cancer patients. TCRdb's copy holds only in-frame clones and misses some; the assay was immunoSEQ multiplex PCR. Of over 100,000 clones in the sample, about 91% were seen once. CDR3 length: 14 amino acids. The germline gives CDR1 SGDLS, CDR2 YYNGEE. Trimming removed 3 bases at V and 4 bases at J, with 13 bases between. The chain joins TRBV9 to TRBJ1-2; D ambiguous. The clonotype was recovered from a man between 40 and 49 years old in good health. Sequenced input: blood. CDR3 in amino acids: CASSGRNNAYGYTF. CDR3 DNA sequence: TGTGCCAGCAGCGGAAGAAACAATGCCTATGGCTACACCTTC.